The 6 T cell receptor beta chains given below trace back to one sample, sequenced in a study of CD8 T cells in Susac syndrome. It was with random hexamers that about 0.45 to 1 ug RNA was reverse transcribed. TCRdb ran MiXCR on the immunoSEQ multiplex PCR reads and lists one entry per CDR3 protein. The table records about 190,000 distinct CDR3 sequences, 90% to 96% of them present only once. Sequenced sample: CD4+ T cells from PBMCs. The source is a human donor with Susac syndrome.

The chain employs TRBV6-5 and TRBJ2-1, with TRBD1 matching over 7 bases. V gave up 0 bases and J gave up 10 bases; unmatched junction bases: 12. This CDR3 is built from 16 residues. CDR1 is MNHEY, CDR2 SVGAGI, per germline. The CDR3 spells CASSYSFLQGVWEQFF. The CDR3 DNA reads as TGTGCCAGCAGTTACTCCTTCCTCCAGGGGGTATGGGAGCAGTTCTTC.

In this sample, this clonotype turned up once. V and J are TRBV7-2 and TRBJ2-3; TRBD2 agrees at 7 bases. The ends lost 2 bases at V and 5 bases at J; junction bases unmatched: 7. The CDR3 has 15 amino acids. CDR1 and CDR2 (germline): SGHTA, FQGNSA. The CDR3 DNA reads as TGTGCCAGCAGCTTATTTGCGGGGGAGCGAGATACGCAGTATTTT. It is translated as CASSLFAGERDTQYF.

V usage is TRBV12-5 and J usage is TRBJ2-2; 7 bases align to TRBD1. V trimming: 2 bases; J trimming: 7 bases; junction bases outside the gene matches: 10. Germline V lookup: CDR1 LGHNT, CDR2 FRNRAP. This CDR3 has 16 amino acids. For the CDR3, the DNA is TGTGCTAGTGGTTTGACCATAGGGGGCCACGACGGGGAGCTGTTTTTT. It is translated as CASGLTIGGHDGELFF. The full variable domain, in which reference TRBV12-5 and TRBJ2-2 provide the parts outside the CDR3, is DARVTQTPRHKVTEMGQEVTMRCQPILGHNTVFWYRQTMMQGLELLAYFRNRAPLDDSGMPKDRFSAEMPDATLATLKIQPSEPRDSAVYFCASGLTIGGHDGELFFGEGSRLTVL.

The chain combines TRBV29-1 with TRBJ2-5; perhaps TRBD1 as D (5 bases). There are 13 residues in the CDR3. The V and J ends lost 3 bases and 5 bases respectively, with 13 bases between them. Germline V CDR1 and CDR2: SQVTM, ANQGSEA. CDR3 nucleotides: TGCAGCGTTGACCAGGGTGGTGAGGAGACCCAGTACTTC. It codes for CSVDQGGEETQYF.

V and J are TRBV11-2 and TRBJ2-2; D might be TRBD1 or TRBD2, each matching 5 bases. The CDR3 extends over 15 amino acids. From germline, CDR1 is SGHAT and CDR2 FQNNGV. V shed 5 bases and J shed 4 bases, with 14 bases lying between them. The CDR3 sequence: CASSPPGLVTGELFF. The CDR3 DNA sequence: TGTGCCAGCAGCCCCCCGGGGCTAGTCACCGGGGAGCTGTTTTTT.

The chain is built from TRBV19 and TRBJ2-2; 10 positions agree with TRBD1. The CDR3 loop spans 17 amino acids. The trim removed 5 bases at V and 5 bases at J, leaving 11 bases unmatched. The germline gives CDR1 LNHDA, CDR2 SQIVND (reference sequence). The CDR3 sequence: CASSGSTGGFRTGELFF. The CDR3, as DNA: TGTGCCAGTAGTGGGTCGACAGGGGGCTTTCGGACCGGGGAGCTGTTTTTT.